This TCR beta chain was sequenced in a study of T cell responses to AZD1222 COVID-19 vaccine. Findings of the study overall: Repertoire sampling was restricted to post-peak T cell response timepoints. Baseline serostatus was positive in only six AZD1222 recipients. The donors showed a predominance of white British ancestry and of females, with possible underestimation of clonal diversity.

The method was immunoSEQ multiplex PCR; TCRdb's version includes in-frame clones alone and lacks a portion of them. The sample shows about 130,000 clones, about 94% of them seen only once. This clone was seen only once. As yet, its antigen is unknown. The CDR3 has 16 residues. Germline CDR1 reads KGHSH; CDR2 reads LQKENI. V gave up 0 bases and J gave up 0 bases, with 11 bases separating them. The material sequenced was peripheral blood, taken on day 0 of AZD1222 vaccination. The TCR originated in an adult in good health. This chain connects TRBV18 to TRBJ1-2, with D tentatively TRBD1 (5 bases). The CDR3 region has the DNA TGTGCCAGCTCACCACCGGGACTTTCGGCTAACTATGGCTACACCTTC. Its translation: CASSPPGLSANYGYTF.